This T cell receptor (beta chain) was sequenced during a study of identical twins. With regard to this clonotype: Its target is not known.

Study-wide findings and caveats: Out-of-frame alpha sequences that twins shared showed excess low generation probability. The study based its conclusions on cross-sectional statistical analysis and did not follow the same donors. Monozygotic twin pairs showed more out-of-frame TCR alpha sharing than models estimated.

TCRdb re-called the 5' RACE reads with MiXCR, one entry per CDR3 protein. The sample carries hundreds of thousands of distinct CDR3 sequences, around a sixth recorded once. These data were likewise used in another study, on T cells expressing NK-cell markers. From that report: One observes that, in several donors, these clonotypes were also the leading ones within the CD3+CD56-NKG2C+ fraction.

Sample: PBMCs. This TCR derives from a woman younger than 35 in good health.

The CDR3 DNA reads as TGTGCCAGCAGTTTCCTACAGTCGGGAGCTTTCTTT. Amino acids: CASSFLQSGAFF. The chain employs TRBV12-3 or TRBV12-4 and TRBJ1-1; D is unclear. The CDR3 contains 12 residues. Trimming took 3 bases from V and 10 from J, leaving 12 bases between them.